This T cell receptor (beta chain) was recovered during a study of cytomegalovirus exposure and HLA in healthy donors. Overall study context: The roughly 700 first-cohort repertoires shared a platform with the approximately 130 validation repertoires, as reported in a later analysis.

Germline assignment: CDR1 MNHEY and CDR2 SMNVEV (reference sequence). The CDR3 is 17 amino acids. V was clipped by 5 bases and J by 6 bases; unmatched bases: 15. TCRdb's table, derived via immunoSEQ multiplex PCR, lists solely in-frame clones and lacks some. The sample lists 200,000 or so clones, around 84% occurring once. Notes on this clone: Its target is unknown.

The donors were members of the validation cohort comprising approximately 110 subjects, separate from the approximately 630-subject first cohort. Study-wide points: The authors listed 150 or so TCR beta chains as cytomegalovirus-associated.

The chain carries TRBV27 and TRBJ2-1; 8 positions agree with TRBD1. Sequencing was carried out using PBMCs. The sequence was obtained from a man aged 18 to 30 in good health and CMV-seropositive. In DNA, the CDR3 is TGTGCCAGCAGTCCCAACCCCGACAGGGGAAAAAGCAATGAGCAGTTCTTC. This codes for CASSPNPDRGKSNEQFF.